This T cell receptor (beta chain) was found in a study of radiation and T cells in renal cell carcinoma. Regarding the study as a whole: Dominant CDR3 motifs occupied more repertoire in irradiated than control tumors. Irradiated tumors had higher TCR clonality than control tumors.

This sample's treatment: 15 Gy SBRT to primary tumor, nephrectomy 4 weeks later. The tumor was a clear cell renal cell carcinoma. Germline CDR1 MNHNY, CDR2 SVGAGI (reference sequence). This CDR3 comprises 13 residues. V lost 2 bases, J lost 4 bases, and 9 bases lay in between. This clone was detected a few times. The target antigen is unknown. The table came from immunoSEQ multiplex PCR; TCRdb's copy has only in-frame clones and leaves some out. Of around 9,300 clones listed, around 63% are singletons. The gene calls are TRBV6-6 and TRBJ2-7; D ambiguous. The TCR sequence derives from a woman between 50 and 59 years old with renal cell carcinoma. The starting material was tumor tissue, obtained from a patient whose treatment included radiotherapy and nephrectomy. The CDR3 here is CASSYPGGYEQYF. CDR3 coding DNA: TGTGCCAGCAGTTACCCAGGTGGTTACGAGCAGTACTTC.